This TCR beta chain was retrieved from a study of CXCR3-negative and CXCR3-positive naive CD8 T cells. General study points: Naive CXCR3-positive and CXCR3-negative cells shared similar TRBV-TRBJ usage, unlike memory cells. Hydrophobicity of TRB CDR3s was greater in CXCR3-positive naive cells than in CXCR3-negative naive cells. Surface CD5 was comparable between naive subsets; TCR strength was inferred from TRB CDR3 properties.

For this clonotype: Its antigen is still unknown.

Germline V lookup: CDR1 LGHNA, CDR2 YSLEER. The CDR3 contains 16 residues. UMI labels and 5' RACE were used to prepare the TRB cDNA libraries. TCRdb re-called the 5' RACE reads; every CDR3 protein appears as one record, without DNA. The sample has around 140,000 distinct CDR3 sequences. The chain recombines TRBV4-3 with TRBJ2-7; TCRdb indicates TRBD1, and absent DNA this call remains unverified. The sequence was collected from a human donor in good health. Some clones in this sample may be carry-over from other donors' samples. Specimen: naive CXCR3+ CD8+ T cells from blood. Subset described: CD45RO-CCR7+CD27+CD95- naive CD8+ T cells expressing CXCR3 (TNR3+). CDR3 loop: CASSQATGQGTYEQYF.